This paragraph reports one T cell receptor beta chain. Its antigen remains unknown. TCRdb reprocessed the RT-PCR reads with MiXCR, giving one entry per CDR3 protein. This table has about 830,000 distinct CDR3 sequences, around 20% appearing once. This sample was included in a study of response to subunit inactivated influenza vaccine. Trimming took 8 bases from V and 6 from J; bases not matched to a gene: 7. The CDR3 has 13 amino acids. Per the germline V gene, CDR1 is LGHNA and CDR2 is YNFKEQ. Study conclusions and caveats: Seasonal influenza vaccination, on each occasion, was suggested by the authors to recruit few new T cells.

The chain has TRBV4-2 and TRBJ2-1, with TRBD1 matching 7 bases. This clonotype was sampled from a man aged 45 to 65 who received an inactivated influenza vaccine. This material consisted of PBMCs from blood, taken around 5 days after vaccination. CDR3 region: CASQTGTSNEQFF. CDR3 sequence (DNA): TGTGCCAGCCAGACAGGGACGTCCAATGAGCAGTTCTTC.